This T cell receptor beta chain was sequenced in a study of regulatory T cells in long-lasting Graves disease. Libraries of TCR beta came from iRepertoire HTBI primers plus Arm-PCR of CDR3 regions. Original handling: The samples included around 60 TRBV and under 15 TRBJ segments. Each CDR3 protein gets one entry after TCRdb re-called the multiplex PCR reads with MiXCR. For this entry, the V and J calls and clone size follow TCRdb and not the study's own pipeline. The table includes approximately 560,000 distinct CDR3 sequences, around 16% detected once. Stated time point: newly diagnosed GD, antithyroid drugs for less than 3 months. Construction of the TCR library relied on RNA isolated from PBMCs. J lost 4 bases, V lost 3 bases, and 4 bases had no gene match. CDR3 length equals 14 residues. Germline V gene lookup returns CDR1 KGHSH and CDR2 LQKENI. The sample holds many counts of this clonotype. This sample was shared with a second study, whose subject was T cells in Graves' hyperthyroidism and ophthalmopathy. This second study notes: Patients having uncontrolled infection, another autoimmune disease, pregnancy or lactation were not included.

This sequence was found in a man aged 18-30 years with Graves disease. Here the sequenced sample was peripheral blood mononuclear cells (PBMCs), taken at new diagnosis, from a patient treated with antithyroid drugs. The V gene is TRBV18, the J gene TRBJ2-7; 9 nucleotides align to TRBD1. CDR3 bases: TGTGCCAGCTCACCTGGACAGGGGCTATACGAGCAGTACTTC. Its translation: CASSPGQGLYEQYF.